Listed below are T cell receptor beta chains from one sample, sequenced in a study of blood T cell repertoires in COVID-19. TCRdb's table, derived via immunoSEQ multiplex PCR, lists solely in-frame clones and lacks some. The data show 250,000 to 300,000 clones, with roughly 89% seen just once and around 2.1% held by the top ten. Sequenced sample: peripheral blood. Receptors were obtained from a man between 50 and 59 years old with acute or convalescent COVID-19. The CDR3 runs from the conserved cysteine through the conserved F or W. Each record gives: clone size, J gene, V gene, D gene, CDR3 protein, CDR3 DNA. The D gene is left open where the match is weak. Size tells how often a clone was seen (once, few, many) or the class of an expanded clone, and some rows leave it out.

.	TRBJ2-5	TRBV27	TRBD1	CASSSLGDRFQETQYF	TGTGCCAGCAGTTCCCTTGGGGACAGGTTCCAAGAGACCCAGTACTTC
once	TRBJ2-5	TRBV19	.	CASTPPGSETQYF	TGTGCCAGTACCCCGCCCGGGTCAGAGACCCAGTACTTC
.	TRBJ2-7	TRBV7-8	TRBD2	CASSIPLAGGPGEQYF	TGTGCCAGCAGCATCCCTCTAGCGGGGGGGCCGGGAGAGCAGTACTTC
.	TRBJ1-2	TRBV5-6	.	CASTPGAGANYGYTF	TGTGCCAGCACCCCCGGGGCAGGGGCTAACTATGGCTACACCTTC
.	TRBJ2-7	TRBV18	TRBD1	CASSPPNRGLSYEQYF	TGTGCCAGCTCACCACCGAACAGGGGCCTCTCCTACGAGCAGTACTTC
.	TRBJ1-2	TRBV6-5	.	CASSTSGRAGYTF	TGTGCCAGCAGTACCTCGGGGAGGGCGGGCTACACCTTC
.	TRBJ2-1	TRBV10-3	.	CAISGTYNEQFF	TGTGCCATCAGCGGGACTTACAATGAGCAGTTCTTC
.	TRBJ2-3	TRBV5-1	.	CASSLAVTDTQYF	TGCGCCAGCAGCTTGGCTGTCACAGATACGCAGTATTTT
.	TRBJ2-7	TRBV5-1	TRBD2	CASSWSGGAYEQYF	TGCGCCAGCAGCTGGAGCGGGGGGGCCTACGAGCAGTACTTC
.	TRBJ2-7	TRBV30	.	CAWSQGITYEQYF	TGTGCCTGGAGCCAGGGGATAACCTACGAGCAGTACTTC